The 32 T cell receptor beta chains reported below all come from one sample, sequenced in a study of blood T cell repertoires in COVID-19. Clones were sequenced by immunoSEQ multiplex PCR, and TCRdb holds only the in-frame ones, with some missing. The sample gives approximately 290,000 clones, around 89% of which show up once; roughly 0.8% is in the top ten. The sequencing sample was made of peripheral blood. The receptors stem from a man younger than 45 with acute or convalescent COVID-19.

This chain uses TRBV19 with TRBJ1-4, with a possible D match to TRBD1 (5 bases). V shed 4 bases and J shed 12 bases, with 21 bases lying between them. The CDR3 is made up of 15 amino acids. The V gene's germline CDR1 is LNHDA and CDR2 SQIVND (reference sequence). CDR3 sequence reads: CASSTGTGVMKELFF. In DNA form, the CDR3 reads TGTGCCAGTAGTACAGGTACGGGGGTAATGAAGGAACTGTTTTTT.

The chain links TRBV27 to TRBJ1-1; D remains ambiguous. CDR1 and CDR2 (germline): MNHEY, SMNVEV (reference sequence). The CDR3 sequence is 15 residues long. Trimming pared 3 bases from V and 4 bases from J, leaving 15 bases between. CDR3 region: CASSFSPVAGTEAFF. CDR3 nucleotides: TGTGCCAGCAGTTTTTCACCCGTCGCGGGCACTGAAGCTTTCTTT.

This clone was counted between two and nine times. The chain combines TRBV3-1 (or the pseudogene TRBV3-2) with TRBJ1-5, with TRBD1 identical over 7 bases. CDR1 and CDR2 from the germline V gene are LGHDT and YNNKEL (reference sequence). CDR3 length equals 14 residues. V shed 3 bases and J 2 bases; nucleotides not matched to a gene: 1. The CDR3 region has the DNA TGTGCCAGCAGCCACACAGGGGGCAATCAGCCCCAGCATTTT. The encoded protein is CASSHTGGNQPQHF.

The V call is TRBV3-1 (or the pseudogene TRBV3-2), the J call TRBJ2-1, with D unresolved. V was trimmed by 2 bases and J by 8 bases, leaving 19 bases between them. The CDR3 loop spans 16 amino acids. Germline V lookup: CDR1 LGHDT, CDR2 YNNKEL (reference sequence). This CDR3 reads CASSQLQDYSKDEQFF. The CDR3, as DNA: TGTGCCAGCAGCCAACTTCAGGATTATTCCAAGGATGAGCAGTTCTTC.

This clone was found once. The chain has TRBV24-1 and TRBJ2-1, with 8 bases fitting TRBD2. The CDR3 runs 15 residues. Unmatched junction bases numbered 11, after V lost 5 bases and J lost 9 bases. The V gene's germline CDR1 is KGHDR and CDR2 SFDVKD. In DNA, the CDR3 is TGTGCCACCAGTGTAAGCCCGGGAGGGACTAGTGAGCAGTTCTTC. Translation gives CATSVSPGGTSEQFF.

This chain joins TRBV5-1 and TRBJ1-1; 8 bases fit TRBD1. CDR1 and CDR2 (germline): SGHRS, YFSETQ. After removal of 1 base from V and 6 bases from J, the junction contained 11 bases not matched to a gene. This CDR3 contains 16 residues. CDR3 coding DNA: TGCGCCAGCAGCTTGCAGCTTGGACAGGGTGGCGCTGAAGCTTTCTTT. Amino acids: CASSLQLGQGGAEAFF. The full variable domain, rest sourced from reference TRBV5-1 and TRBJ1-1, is KAGVTQTPRYLIKTRGQQVTLSCSPISGHRSVSWYQQTPGQGLQFLFEYFSETQRNKGNFPGRFSGRQFSNSRSEMNVSTLELGDSALYLCASSLQLGQGGAEAFFGQGTRLTVV.

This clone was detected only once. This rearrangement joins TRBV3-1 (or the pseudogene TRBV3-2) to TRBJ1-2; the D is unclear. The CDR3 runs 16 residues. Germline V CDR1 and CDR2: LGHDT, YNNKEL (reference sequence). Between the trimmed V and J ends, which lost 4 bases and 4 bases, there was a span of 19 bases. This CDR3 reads CASSLRGSSAGYGYTF. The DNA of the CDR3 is TGTGCCAGCAGCCTACGGGGAAGCTCCGCAGGCTATGGCTACACCTTC.

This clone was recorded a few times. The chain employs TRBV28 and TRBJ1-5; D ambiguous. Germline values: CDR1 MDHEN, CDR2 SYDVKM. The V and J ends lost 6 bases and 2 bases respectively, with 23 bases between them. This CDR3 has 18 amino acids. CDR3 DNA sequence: TGTGCCAGCAGCCCTACGGCGGGTCTGGGTTTGGGCAATCAGCCCCAGCATTTT. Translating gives CASSPTAGLGLGNQPQHF.

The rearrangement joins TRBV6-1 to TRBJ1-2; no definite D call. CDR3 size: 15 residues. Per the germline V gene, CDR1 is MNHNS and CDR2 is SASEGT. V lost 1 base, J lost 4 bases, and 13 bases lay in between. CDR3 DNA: TGTGCCAGCAGTGAAGATGGAGGTTGGGGCTATGGCTACACCTTC. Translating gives CASSEDGGWGYGYTF.

This chain's CDR3 is CASSIDREREGQETQYF. DNA for the CDR3: TGTGCCAGCAGCATAGACAGGGAAAGAGAGGGCCAAGAGACCCAGTACTTC. The chain uses TRBV5-4 and TRBJ2-5, with 7 positions matching TRBD1. This CDR3 comprises 17 residues. V was clipped by 4 bases and J by 1 base; unmatched bases: 13. Germline V lookup: CDR1 SGHNT, CDR2 YYREEE (reference sequence).

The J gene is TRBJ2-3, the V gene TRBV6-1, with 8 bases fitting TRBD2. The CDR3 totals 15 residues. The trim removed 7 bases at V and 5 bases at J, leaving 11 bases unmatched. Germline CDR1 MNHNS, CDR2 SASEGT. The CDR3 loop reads CASNTKRESKDTQYF. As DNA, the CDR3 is TGTGCCAGCAACACCAAGCGGGAGTCGAAAGATACGCAGTATTTT.

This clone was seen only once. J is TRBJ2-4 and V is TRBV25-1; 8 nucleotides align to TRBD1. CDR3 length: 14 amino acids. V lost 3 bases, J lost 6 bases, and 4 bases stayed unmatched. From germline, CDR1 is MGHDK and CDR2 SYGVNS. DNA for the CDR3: TGTGCCAGCAGTGACCTGGGACAGGCAAACATTCAGTACTTC. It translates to CASSDLGQANIQYF.

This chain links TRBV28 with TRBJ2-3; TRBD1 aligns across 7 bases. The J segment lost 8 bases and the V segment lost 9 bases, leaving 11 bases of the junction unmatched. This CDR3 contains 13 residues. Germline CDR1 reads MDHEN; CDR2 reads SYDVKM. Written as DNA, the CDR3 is TGTGCCAGGAGAGGGACAGTGAAATTTACGCAGTATTTT. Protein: CARRGTVKFTQYF.

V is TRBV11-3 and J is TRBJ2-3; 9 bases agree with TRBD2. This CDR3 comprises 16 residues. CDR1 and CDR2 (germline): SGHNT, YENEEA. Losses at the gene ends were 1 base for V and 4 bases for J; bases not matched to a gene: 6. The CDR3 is CASSLGVAGESDTQYF. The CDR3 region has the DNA TGTGCCAGCAGCTTAGGGGTAGCGGGAGAGTCAGATACGCAGTATTTT.

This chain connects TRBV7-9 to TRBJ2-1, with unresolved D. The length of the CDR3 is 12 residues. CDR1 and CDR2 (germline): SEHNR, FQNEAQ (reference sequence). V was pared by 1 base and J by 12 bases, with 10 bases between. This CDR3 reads CASSLVERWQFF. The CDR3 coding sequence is TGTGCCAGCAGCTTAGTCGAGAGGTGGCAGTTCTTC. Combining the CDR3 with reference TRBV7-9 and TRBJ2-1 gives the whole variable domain DTGVSQNPRHKITKRGQNVTFRCDPISEHNRLYWYRQTLGQGPEFLTYFQNEAQLEKSRLLSDRFSAERPKGSFSTLEIQRTEQGDSAMYLCASSLVERWQFFGPGTRLTVL.

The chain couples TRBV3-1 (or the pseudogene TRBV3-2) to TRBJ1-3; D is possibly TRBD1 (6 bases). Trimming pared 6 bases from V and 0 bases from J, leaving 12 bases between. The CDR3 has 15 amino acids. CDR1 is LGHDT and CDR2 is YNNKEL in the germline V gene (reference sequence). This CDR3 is CASRLGQSSGNTIYF. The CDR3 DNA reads TGTGCCAGCAGACTTGGACAGAGCTCTGGAAACACCATATATTTT.

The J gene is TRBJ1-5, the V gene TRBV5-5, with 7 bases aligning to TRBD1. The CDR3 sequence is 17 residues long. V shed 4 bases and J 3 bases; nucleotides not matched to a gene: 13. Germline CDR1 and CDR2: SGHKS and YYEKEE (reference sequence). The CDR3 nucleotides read TGTGCCAGCAGCACCGCAGCCGGGACAGTCAACAATCAGCCCCAGCATTTT. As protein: CASSTAAGTVNNQPQHF.

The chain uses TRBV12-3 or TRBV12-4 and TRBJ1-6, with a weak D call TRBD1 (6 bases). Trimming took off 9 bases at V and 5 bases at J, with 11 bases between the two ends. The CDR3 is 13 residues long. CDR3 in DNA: TGTGCCAGTAAGGACAGAAATAATTCACCCCTCCACTTT. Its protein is CASKDRNNSPLHF.

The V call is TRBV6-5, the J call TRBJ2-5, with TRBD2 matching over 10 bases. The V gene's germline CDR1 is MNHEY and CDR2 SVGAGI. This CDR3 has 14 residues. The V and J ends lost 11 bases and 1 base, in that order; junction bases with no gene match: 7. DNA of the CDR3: TGTGCCGGAGGTCAGCGGGGGGGCCAAGAGACCCAGTACTTC. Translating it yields CAGGQRGGQETQYF.

DNA of the CDR3: TGTGCCTGGAGTGGCACAGGGGCCGAGCAGTACTTC. It codes for CAWSGTGAEQYF. V is TRBV30 and J is TRBJ2-7; TRBD1 matches 7 bases. Trimming took 1 base from V and 6 from J; bases not matched to a gene: 3. Germline CDR1 and CDR2: GTSNPN and SVGIG (reference sequence). This CDR3 has 12 amino acids.

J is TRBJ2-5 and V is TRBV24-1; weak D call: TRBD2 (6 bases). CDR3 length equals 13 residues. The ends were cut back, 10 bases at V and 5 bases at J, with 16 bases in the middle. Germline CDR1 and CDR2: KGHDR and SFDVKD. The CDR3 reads CATRPRGTETQYF. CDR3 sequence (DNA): TGTGCCACAAGACCCCGGGGGACGGAGACCCAGTACTTC.

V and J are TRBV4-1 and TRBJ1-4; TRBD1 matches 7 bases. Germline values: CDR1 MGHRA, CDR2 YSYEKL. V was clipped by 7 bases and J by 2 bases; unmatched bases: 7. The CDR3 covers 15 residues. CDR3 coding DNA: TGCGCCAGCACCAGGGGGGCGGCCACTAATGAAAAACTGTTTTTT. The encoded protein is CASTRGAATNEKLFF.

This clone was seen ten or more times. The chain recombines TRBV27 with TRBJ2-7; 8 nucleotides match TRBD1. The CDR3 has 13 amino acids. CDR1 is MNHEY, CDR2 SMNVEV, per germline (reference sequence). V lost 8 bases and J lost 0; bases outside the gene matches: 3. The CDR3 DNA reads TGTGCCAGCGGGACAGGTTTCTCCTACGAGCAGTACTTC. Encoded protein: CASGTGFSYEQYF.

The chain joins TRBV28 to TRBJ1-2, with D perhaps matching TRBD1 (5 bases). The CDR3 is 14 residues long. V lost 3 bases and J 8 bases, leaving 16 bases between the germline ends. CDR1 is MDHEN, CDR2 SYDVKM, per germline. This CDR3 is CASSFWGREEGYTF. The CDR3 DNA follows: TGTGCCAGCAGTTTTTGGGGCAGGGAAGAGGGCTACACCTTC.

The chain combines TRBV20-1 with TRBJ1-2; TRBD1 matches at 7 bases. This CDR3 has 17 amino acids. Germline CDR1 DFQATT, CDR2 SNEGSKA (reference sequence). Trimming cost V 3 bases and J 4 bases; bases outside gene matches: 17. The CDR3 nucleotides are TGCAGTGCTAGTGTGTACAGGGGTGGCCTAAACCTCTATGGCTACACCTTC. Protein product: CSASVYRGGLNLYGYTF.

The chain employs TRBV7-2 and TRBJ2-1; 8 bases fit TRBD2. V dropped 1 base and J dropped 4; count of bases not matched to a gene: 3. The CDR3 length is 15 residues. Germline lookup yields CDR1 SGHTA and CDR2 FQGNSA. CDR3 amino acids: CASSLVAGGYNEQFF. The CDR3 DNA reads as TGTGCCAGCAGCTTAGTCGCGGGAGGTTACAATGAGCAGTTCTTC.

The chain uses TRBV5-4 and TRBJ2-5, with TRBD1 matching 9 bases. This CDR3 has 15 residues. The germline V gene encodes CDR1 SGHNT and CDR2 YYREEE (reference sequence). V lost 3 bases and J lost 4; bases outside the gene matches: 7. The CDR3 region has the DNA TGTGCCAGCAGCTCACCGGGACAGGGAACAGAGACCCAGTACTTC. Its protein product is CASSSPGQGTETQYF.

The DNA of the CDR3 is TGTGCCAGTTGGGACAGGGCGGGAGAGCAGTACTTC. Protein product: CASWDRAGEQYF. The gene calls are TRBV19 and TRBJ2-7, with 9 positions matching TRBD1. V was clipped by 8 bases and J by 7 bases; unmatched bases: 6. This CDR3 is 12 amino acids long. Per the germline V gene, CDR1 is LNHDA and CDR2 is SQIVND (reference sequence).

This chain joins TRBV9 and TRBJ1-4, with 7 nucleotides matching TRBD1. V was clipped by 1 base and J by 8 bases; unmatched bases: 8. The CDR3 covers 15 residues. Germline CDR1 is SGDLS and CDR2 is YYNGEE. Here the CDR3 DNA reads TGTGCCAGCAGCGTAAGCCCGACAGGGAAGGAAAAACTGTTTTTT. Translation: CASSVSPTGKEKLFF.

CDR3 sequence: CASSYGTLNQPQHF. The CDR3 coding sequence is TGCGCCAGCAGTTACGGGACATTGAATCAGCCCCAGCATTTT. V gene TRBV4-1 combines with J gene TRBJ1-5; D may be TRBD1 (6 bases). The CDR3 sequence is 14 residues long. V lost 6 bases to trimming and J lost 4 bases, with 13 bases between them. Germline V gene sequence: CDR1 MGHRA, CDR2 YSYEKL.

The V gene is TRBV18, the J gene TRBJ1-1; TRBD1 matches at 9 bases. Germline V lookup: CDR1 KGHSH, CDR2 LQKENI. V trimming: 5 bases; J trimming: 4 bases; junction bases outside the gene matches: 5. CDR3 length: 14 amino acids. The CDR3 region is CASSEGQGSTEAFF. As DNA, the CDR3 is TGTGCCAGCTCAGAGGGACAGGGCTCCACTGAAGCTTTCTTT.

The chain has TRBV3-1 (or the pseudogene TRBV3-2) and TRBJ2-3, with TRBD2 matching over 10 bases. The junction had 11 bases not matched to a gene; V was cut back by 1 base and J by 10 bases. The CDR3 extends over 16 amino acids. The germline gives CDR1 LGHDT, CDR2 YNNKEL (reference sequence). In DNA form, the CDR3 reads TGTGCCAGCAGCCAAGGGGGGACTAGCGTCGCCCAAGCGCAGTATTTT. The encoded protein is CASSQGGTSVAQAQYF.